A single sample gave rise to the 11 T cell receptor beta chains below, sequenced in a study of T cell responses to AZD1222 COVID-19 vaccine. Sequenced by immunoSEQ multiplex PCR; TCRdb stores in-frame clones only, minus some. The sample shows about 270,000 clones, around 92% of them seen only once. The sequencing used peripheral blood, collected 28 days after the second AZD1222 dose. These TCRs come from an adult who received the AZD1222 COVID-19 vaccine.

This clone came up once. This sample includes further DNA sequences coding for the same CDR3. The gene calls are TRBV18 and TRBJ2-1; 10 nucleotides line up with TRBD1. V lost 6 bases to trimming and J lost 5 bases; unmatched junction nucleotides: 7. Germline CDR1 and CDR2: KGHSH and LQKENI. The CDR3 is made up of 15 amino acids. The CDR3 spells CASSPRQGANNEQFF. The CDR3 DNA follows: TGTGCCAGCTCGCCCAGACAGGGGGCCAACAATGAGCAGTTCTTC.

This chain links TRBV19 with TRBJ2-3, with 9 nucleotides matching TRBD2. The ends lost 4 bases at V and 2 bases at J; junction bases unmatched: 7. CDR3 length: 16 residues. Germline lookup yields CDR1 LNHDA and CDR2 SQIVND (reference sequence). This CDR3 reads CASSKFSGGSTDTQYF. CDR3 nucleotides: TGTGCCAGTAGTAAATTTAGCGGGGGATCCACAGATACGCAGTATTTT.

The V gene is TRBV7-6, the J gene TRBJ2-1; 8 bases are shared with TRBD1. V shed 5 bases and J 6 bases; nucleotides not matched to a gene: 3. CDR1 is SGHVS, CDR2 FNYEAQ, per germline. The CDR3 loop spans 13 amino acids. In DNA form, the CDR3 reads TGTGCCAGCAGCCCCGACAGGGGCAATGAGCAGTTCTTC. This encodes CASSPDRGNEQFF.

The chain recombines TRBV27 with TRBJ2-4, with a possible D match to TRBD1 (7 bases). The CDR3 is 14 residues long. Germline V lookup: CDR1 MNHEY, CDR2 SMNVEV (reference sequence). V lost 2 bases and J lost 7, with 12 bases in between. The CDR3 DNA reads as TGTGCCAGCAGTTTACTACAGGGGACTAACATTCAGTACTTC. It yields the protein CASSLLQGTNIQYF.

The rearrangement joins TRBV18 to TRBJ2-5, with 13 bases fitting TRBD2. J was trimmed by 5 bases and V by 2 bases; bases with no gene match: 5. CDR1 and CDR2 (germline): KGHSH, LQKENI. The CDR3 covers 16 residues. CDR3 loop: CASSPTGLAGVETQYF. In DNA form, the CDR3 reads TGTGCCAGCTCACCAACAGGACTAGCGGGGGTGGAGACCCAGTACTTC.

The rearrangement joins TRBV3-1 (or the pseudogene TRBV3-2) to TRBJ1-3; 7 bases are a match to TRBD1. The CDR3 runs to 16 residues. From germline, CDR1 is LGHDT and CDR2 YNNKEL (reference sequence). The ends lost 4 bases at V and 3 bases at J; junction bases unmatched: 9. The CDR3 here is CASSPRDRTLGNTIYF. The CDR3 bases are TGTGCCAGCAGCCCCCGGGACAGAACCCTTGGAAACACCATATATTTT.

V gene TRBV4-1 combines with J gene TRBJ2-6, with TRBD2 identical over 10 bases. CDR1 is MGHRA and CDR2 is YSYEKL in the germline V gene. The V segment lost 1 base and the J segment 1 base; nucleotides outside the gene matches: 7. The CDR3 covers 19 residues. CDR3 protein: CASSQVNLAGASGANVLTF. The CDR3 DNA reads as TGCGCCAGCAGCCAAGTTAATCTAGCGGGGGCGTCTGGGGCCAACGTCCTGACTTTC.

The count of this clone is one. V gene TRBV7-2 combines with J gene TRBJ1-5; 7 bases fit TRBD1. Trimming took 3 bases from V and 3 from J; bases not matched to a gene: 5. The CDR3 covers 15 residues. Germline V gene lookup returns CDR1 SGHTA and CDR2 FQGNSA. The CDR3 nucleotides read TGTGCCAGCAGCTTTCAGGACAGGCCCAATCAGCCCCAGCATTTT. It codes for CASSFQDRPNQPQHF.

V is TRBV9 and J is TRBJ1-2; tentatively, D is TRBD1 (5 bases). CDR1 is SGDLS, CDR2 YYNGEE, per germline. V gave up 1 base and J gave up 4 bases, with 14 bases separating them. This CDR3 contains 15 residues. The CDR3 DNA follows: TGTGCCAGCAGCGTACTTGGGGGGGATCCCTATGGCTACACCTTC. Encoded protein: CASSVLGGDPYGYTF.

V usage is TRBV2 and J usage is TRBJ1-5; TRBD1 matches 9 bases. The CDR3 extends over 14 amino acids. The V and J ends lost 2 bases and 7 bases, in that order; junction bases with no gene match: 3. Looked up from germline, CDR1 is SNHLY and CDR2 is FYNNEI. The CDR3 region has the DNA TGTGCCAGCAGTGAAAAACAGGGGGCGCAGCCCCAGCATTTT. Residues: CASSEKQGAQPQHF.

The CDR3, as DNA: TGTGCCAGTAAGGAGATGACAATAATCAATCAGCCCCAGCATTTT. Translated, it gives CASKEMTIINQPQHF. This chain uses TRBV19 with TRBJ1-5, with D uncertain. Trimming shortened V by 7 bases and J by 3 bases, and 16 bases separated the two germline ends. Germline values: CDR1 LNHDA, CDR2 SQIVND (reference sequence). The CDR3 sequence is 15 residues long. The full variable domain, completed using reference TRBV19 and TRBJ1-5, is DGGITQSPKYLFRKEGQNVTLSCEQNLNHDAMYWYRQDPGQGLRLIYYSQIVNDFQKGDIAEGYSVSREKKESFPLTVTSAQKNPTAFYLCASKEMTIINQPQHFGDGTRLSIL.